The 9 T cell receptor beta chains reported below all come from one sample, sequenced in a study of cytomegalovirus exposure and HLA in healthy donors. Vbeta (60) and Jbeta (13) primers were used in the PCR. Here immunoSEQ multiplex PCR was the method, and the copy in TCRdb shows in-frame clones only, minus some. This table has 130,000 to 150,000 clones, roughly three quarters appearing once. Sample: PBMCs. These receptors all stem from a man aged 18 to 30 in good health and CMV-seronegative.

V gene TRBV6-5 combines with J gene TRBJ1-4; D is uncertain. This CDR3 has 14 residues. In germline, CDR1 is MNHEY, CDR2 SVGAGI. Trimming pared 3 bases from V and 6 bases from J, leaving 11 bases between. The CDR3 sequence is CASSYRSRDEKLFF. CDR3 nucleotides: TGTGCCAGCAGTTATCGAAGTAGAGATGAAAAACTGTTTTTT.

The chain couples TRBV6-1 to TRBJ1-5, with D perhaps TRBD1 (6 bases). The CDR3 spans 14 residues. Per the germline V gene, CDR1 is MNHNS and CDR2 is SASEGT. Trimming left V 4 bases short and J 2 bases short, with 9 bases between. Here the CDR3 reads CASSVAGGNQPQHF. The CDR3 DNA follows: TGTGCCAGCAGTGTGGCAGGGGGCAATCAGCCCCAGCATTTT.

This chain joins TRBV9 and TRBJ1-1; 10 nucleotides line up with TRBD1. The CDR3 is 17 amino acids. The V and J ends lost 3 bases and 4 bases, in that order; junction bases with no gene match: 12. Germline CDR1 reads SGDLS; CDR2 reads YYNGEE. The CDR3 here is CASSAWDRGDRSTEAFF. For the CDR3, the DNA is TGTGCCAGCAGCGCCTGGGACAGGGGAGATAGATCCACTGAAGCTTTCTTT.

Comment on this clone: Other DNA sequences in the same sample also yield this CDR3. The J gene is TRBJ2-7, the V gene TRBV7-9, with TRBD1 matching over 9 bases. Germline V gives CDR1 SEHNR, CDR2 FQNEAQ (reference sequence). The J segment lost 2 bases and the V segment lost 3 bases, leaving 2 bases of the junction unmatched. The CDR3 runs 14 residues. The CDR3, as DNA: TGTGCCAGCAGCTTTAGACAGGGGGCCTACGAGCAGTACTTC. It codes for CASSFRQGAYEQYF.

The J gene is TRBJ1-5, the V gene TRBV19; D not certain. The germline CDR1 and CDR2 sequences are LNHDA and SQIVND (reference sequence). The CDR3 sequence is 15 residues long. Trimming stripped 3 bases from V and 2 bases from J, with 11 bases between. For the CDR3, the DNA is TGTGCCAGTAGTATCACCGCGTTCGGCAATCAGCCCCAGCATTTT. Its translation: CASSITAFGNQPQHF.

This chain links TRBV27 with TRBJ2-7, with TRBD1 identical over 10 bases. This CDR3 is 14 amino acids long. Germline CDR1 and CDR2: MNHEY and SMNVEV (reference sequence). Unmatched junction bases numbered 1, after V lost 3 bases and J lost 2 bases. The CDR3 nucleotides read TGTGCCAGCAGTTTCGGGACAGGGGCCTACGAGCAGTACTTC. It specifies CASSFGTGAYEQYF.

The chain links TRBV7-3 to TRBJ2-1; 13 bases align to TRBD2. Losses at the gene ends were 6 bases for V and 0 bases for J; bases not matched to a gene: 5. Germline V CDR1 and CDR2: SGHTA, FQGTGA. The CDR3 length is 17 residues. Written as DNA, the CDR3 is TGTGCCAGCAGTTTAGGACTAGCGGGAGTCTCCTACAATGAGCAGTTCTTC. This sequence encodes CASSLGLAGVSYNEQFF.

The chain has TRBV2 and TRBJ2-3, with TRBD2 identical over 12 bases. This CDR3 is 15 amino acids long. The V and J ends lost 6 bases and 3 bases, in that order; junction bases with no gene match: 4. Looked up from germline, CDR1 is SNHLY and CDR2 is FYNNEI. In DNA form, the CDR3 reads TGTGCCAGCAGACCGACTAGCGGGAGTACAGATACGCAGTATTTT. Translation: CASRPTSGSTDTQYF.

This clone has only one observation. The rearrangement joins TRBV7-2 to TRBJ2-2; possibly TRBD2 for D (6 bases). Trimming took off 2 bases at V and 4 bases at J, with 14 bases between the two ends. Germline V CDR1 and CDR2: SGHTA, FQGNSA. The CDR3 is 16 amino acids. CDR3 amino acids: CASSLRRVQSTGELFF. CDR3 nucleotides: TGTGCCAGCAGCTTAAGGAGGGTGCAGAGCACCGGGGAGCTGTTTTTT.